This T cell receptor beta chain was captured by sequencing in a study of T cell repertoires in cytomegalovirus infection. Turning to the study itself: It was recently identified HLA-C-restricted and well-studied HLA-B-restricted CMV epitopes that the study used. From public TCR beta signatures came an indication of both CMV infection and matching HLA type. General study results and limits: HLA-C-restricted TCR beta clonotypes specific for CMV led the ex vivo response. The study identified carriers of CMV plus the relevant HLA from cumulative public TCR beta family frequency.

Via MiXCR, TCRdb re-called the reads, giving one row per CDR3 protein. Of nearly 700,000 distinct CDR3 sequences in the sample, 30% to 35% were seen once. This CDR3 spans 15 amino acids. Germline values: CDR1 MNHGY, CDR2 SVAAGI. V lost 8 bases and J 4 bases, leaving 15 bases between the germline ends. As for this clonotype: Its antigen is currently unknown.

The sequence was collected from a human donor in good health (CMV status not recorded). Some clones in this sample may be carry-over from other donors' samples. The sequenced sample was cultured PBMCs, obtained from culture after CMV antigen stimulation. This chain links TRBV6-9 with TRBJ1-6, with unresolved D. CDR3 protein: CASFHTGGYNSPLHF. CDR3 in DNA: TGTGCCAGCTTCCACACGGGAGGTTATAATTCACCCCTCCACTTT.